These T cell receptor beta chains were read from a single sample in a study of human T cells and chemical hapten exposure. Each CDR3 protein is one row after TCRdb ran MiXCR on the RACE reads. The sample yields 80,000 to 95,000 distinct CDR3 sequences, around 11% seen once. Source: whole blood, taken in connection with sensitization to the hapten diphenylcyclopropenone (DPC). These receptors all stem from a woman aged 45-65 years with alopecia areata. Some clones in this sample may be carry-over from other donors' samples. Each CDR3 is given with its conserved first and last residue. A D gene is named only where the DNA matches it firmly. Expanded clones are given a class, and other clones once, few, many or no size at all.

v_call	clone_size	d_call	j_call	cdr3_nt	cdr3_aa
TRBV7-2	few	-	TRBJ2-3	TGTGCCAGCAGCTCCGACTCCAATACGCAGTATTTT	CASSSDSNTQYF
TRBV29-1	many	-	TRBJ2-1	TGCAGCGCAAGCCCGGGGCTTTACAATGAGCAGTTCTTC	CSASPGLYNEQFF
TRBV27	many	TRBD2	TRBJ2-1	TGTGCCAGCGGAGCAGCGGGGGGACGGAATGAGCAGTTCTTC	CASGAAGGRNEQFF
TRBV10-1	many	TRBD2	TRBJ2-1	TGCGCCAGCAGTGAGTCCAGGGGGAAATTTCTGACTAGCGGGAGTGGGAATGAGCAGTTCTTC	CASSESRGKFLTSGSGNEQFF
TRBV15	-	-	TRBJ2-1	TGTGCCACCAGCAGAGCCCCAGGGCGCGACAATGAGCAGTTCTTC	CATSRAPGRDNEQFF
TRBV25-1	-	-	TRBJ2-7	TGTGCCAGCAGTGAATCTCTATGGGATTACGAGCAGTACTTC	CASSESLWDYEQYF
TRBV28	few	TRBD1	TRBJ1-6	TGTGCCAGCAGTTTTCCAGGGGGCGCGGGTTCACCCCTCCACTTT	CASSFPGGAGSPLHF
TRBV12-3/TRBV12-4	many	TRBD2	TRBJ2-2	TGTGCCAGCAGTTTGCTAGCGGGCGCGAACACCGGGGAGCTGTTTTTT	CASSLLAGANTGELFF
TRBV6-4	-	TRBD2	TRBJ2-1	TGTGCCAGCAGTGTTAGCGGGGGGCCCCACAATGAGCAGTTCTTC	CASSVSGGPHNEQFF
TRBV28	-	TRBD1	TRBJ1-1	TGTGCCAGCAGTTTAAGACAGGGAATCATGAACACTGAAGCTTTCTTT	CASSLRQGIMNTEAFF
TRBV18	few	-	TRBJ1-5	TGTGCCAGCTCACCACGAGGAGATCGGGGGCCCCAGCATTTT	CASSPRGDRGPQHF
TRBV7-3	few	TRBD2	TRBJ2-1	TGTGCCAGCAGCTTATTAGCGGGAGCCTCCTACAATGAGCAGTTCTTC	CASSLLAGASYNEQFF
TRBV29-1	-	-	TRBJ1-1	TGCAGCGTTCCAGCTCGACATTATTCCAGGAGCACTGAAGCTTTCTTT	CSVPARHYSRSTEAFF
TRBV7-6	few	-	TRBJ2-5	TGTGCCAGCAGTTTCGGGACTGGGGGAGAGACCCAGTACTTC	CASSFGTGGETQYF
TRBV12-3/TRBV12-4	few	TRBD2	TRBJ2-7	TGTGCCAGCAGTTTAGAGGCCATCGGACTAGAAGGCGACGAGCAGTACTTC	CASSLEAIGLEGDEQYF
TRBV28	-	-	TRBJ1-5	TGTGCCAGCAGTGCCGGGCGGAGAAATCAGCCCCAGCATTTT	CASSAGRRNQPQHF
TRBV2	few	TRBD2	TRBJ2-7	TGTGCCAGCAGTACTAGCGGGAGGGGAGGCTACGAGCAGTACTTC	CASSTSGRGGYEQYF
TRBV27	-	-	TRBJ1-2	TGTGCCAGCAGACTAACAGGGAGAAATGGCTACACCTTC	CASRLTGRNGYTF